This TCR beta chain was obtained from a study of breast tumors, draining lymph nodes, adjacent tissues (dated by TCRdb to 2016 to 2017). For context, the study as a whole: The study compared TCR beta repertoires across tumor, adjacent nontumor tissue and axillary lymph nodes from breast cancer patients. In human breast cancer, the study set out to evaluate how tumor, surrounding tissue and draining lymph node repertoires relate to one another and whether T cells may move between these sites. The investigation overall reported the following: A scenario in which most tumor T cells derive from the lymph node and then expand within tumor tissue was judged to be consistent with the data. The study presented the conclusion that tumor T cells originate in lymph nodes as consistent with a hypothesis, not as something directly demonstrated. Tumor T-cell repertoires showed less diversity than lymph node repertoires and more diversity than nontumor tissue repertoires, and tumor T-cell repertoires showed preferential V and J gene usage. The similarity between tumor and nontumor tissue repertoires was significantly greater in luminal-like breast cancer than in basal-like breast cancer.

Regarding this clonotype: Which antigen it targets is not known. One base away there is no much larger clone; base qualities are not given.

The lymph node samples were taken from the axillary draining lymph nodes of breast cancer patients. TCRdb lists the instrument as Illumina HiSeq 2000. TCR beta chain libraries were generated by multiplex PCR amplification. High-throughput sequencing was used to analyze the amplified TCR beta chain products. The public reads were reanalyzed by TCRdb: fastp trimming at Q25, MiXCR alignment, in-frame beta chains only. Entries that share a CDR3 protein sequence are merged under the most common genes and DNA. The sample profile shows 85,000 to 130,000 distinct CDR3 sequences; more than 25% of them were found once. Approximately 5.2% of the sample is held by the ten biggest clonotypes. CDR1 and CDR2, looked up from the germline V gene (reference sequence), are DFQATT and SNEGSKA. V is pruned by 0 bases and J by 6 bases, leaving 13 bases of the junction without a gene match. The CDR3, cysteine through phenylalanine, is 17 amino acids long. Only the CDR3 portion is preserved as DNA: 51 bases, with reading frame beginning at the first base.

Material: axillary lymph node tissue. Rearrangement joined TRBV20-1 to TRBJ2-7; TRBD2 matches 11 bases in the middle. The TCR comes from a female donor with breast cancer. Some clones in this sample may be carry-over from other donors' samples. The DNA is as follows: TGCAGTGCTAGAGATCTGGTAGCGGGAGGGGAGGGAGGCGAGCAGTACTTC. It specifies CSARDLVAGGEGGEQYF.